This TCR beta chain comes out of a study of blood T cell repertoires in COVID-19. Study at large: The origin of the acute and convalescent COVID-19 samples was the United States, Italy and Spain. The analysed material was cDNA or gDNA that came from T cells, B-cell-depleted T cells, or PBMCs.

Authors' methods: Cell counts per sample came from amplifying reference gene primers. TCRdb's table, derived via immunoSEQ multiplex PCR, lists solely in-frame clones and lacks some. Clonal size and the V and J genes are those of that table, whereas D and trimming came from the DNA. The sample holds a few hundred thousand clones, roughly nine tenths seen once. V dropped 10 bases and J dropped 0 bases, with 12 bases sitting between them. The CDR3 loop spans 13 amino acids. Germline V gene sequence: CDR1 MDHEN, CDR2 SYDVKM. The TCR sequence derives from a woman aged 35 to 49 who had recovered from COVID-19. What was sequenced was peripheral blood. The V gene is TRBV28, the J gene TRBJ2-5; D is ambiguous. For the CDR3, the DNA is TGTGCCATAGAAGACACGGACCAAGAGACCCAGTACTTC. Translation gives CAIEDTDQETQYF.